This TCR beta chain is from a study of cytomegalovirus exposure and HLA in healthy donors. On the study more broadly: As released early, the data held some 80 million unique TCRs from HLA-typed donors. General study findings and limits: In an earlier analysis, productive rearrangement rates for most beta V segments clustered near 87% or 30%.

Amplification used 60 Vbeta primers and 13 Jbeta primers. Clones were sequenced by immunoSEQ multiplex PCR, and TCRdb holds only the in-frame ones, with some missing. Here the sample spans over 150,000 clones, 85% being singletons. With regard to this clone: Its antigen remains unidentified.

CDR1 SNHLY and CDR2 FYNNEI come from the germline V gene. CDR3 size: 11 residues. The germline V and J ends were trimmed by 7 bases and 10 bases, with 13 bases remaining between them. The sample was PBMCs. This chain connects TRBV2 to TRBJ1-1; D is unresolved. The sequence was obtained from a man aged 25-45 years in good health and CMV-seropositive. CDR3 residues: CASNGGGGAFF. The CDR3 DNA follows: TGTGCCAGCAACGGAGGAGGAGGAGCTTTCTTT.